This passage covers 27 T cell receptor beta chains from one sample sequenced in a study of blood T cell repertoires in COVID-19. Assay used: immunoSEQ multiplex PCR; TCRdb lists only in-frame clones, some missing. The table lists 65,000 or so clones, about 90% of them singletons. The sequencing input was peripheral blood. The origin of the receptors is a human donor with acute or convalescent COVID-19. The donor label of this sample is uncertain.

The gene calls are TRBV7-3 and TRBJ2-1; TRBD1 matches at 7 bases. With V trimmed by 6 bases and J by 6 bases, 5 bases remained unmatched. Germline V CDR1 and CDR2: SGHTA, FQGTGA. The CDR3 is 13 amino acids. The CDR3 DNA reads TGTGCCAGCAGTCGGGCAGGGGGCAATGAGCAGTTCTTC. Protein: CASSRAGGNEQFF.

This chain links TRBV6-5 with TRBJ1-2, with D possibly being TRBD1 (6 bases). Trimming cost V 8 bases and J 7 bases, with 20 bases left between them. Germline loops: CDR1 MNHEY, CDR2 SVGAGI. This CDR3 is 14 amino acids long. The CDR3 loop reads CASLHRGAGVGYTF. The CDR3 bases are TGTGCCAGCCTACATCGGGGGGCAGGGGTTGGCTACACCTTC.

The chain recombines TRBV2 with TRBJ1-4; 12 positions match TRBD1. The CDR3 covers 17 residues. Germline-derived CDR1 and CDR2 are SNHLY and FYNNEI. J was trimmed by 3 bases and V by 4 bases; bases with no gene match: 6. The CDR3 region is CASSGTGTGGPNEKLFF. CDR3 in DNA: TGTGCCAGCAGTGGCACCGGGACAGGGGGCCCTAATGAAAAACTGTTTTTT.

This chain uses TRBV7-2 with TRBJ2-5; D is ambiguous. Germline lookup yields CDR1 SGHTA and CDR2 FQGNSA. Trimming removed 5 bases from V and 1 base from J, with 11 bases in between. This CDR3 has 14 amino acids. CDR3 amino acids: CASSPDLGQETQYF. The CDR3 DNA is TGTGCCAGCAGCCCCGATCTAGGCCAAGAGACCCAGTACTTC.

The V and J genes are TRBV3-1 (or the pseudogene TRBV3-2) and TRBJ2-5, with 10 nucleotides matching TRBD1. The junction had 2 bases not matched to a gene; V was cut back by 4 bases and J by 0 bases. The CDR3 is made up of 15 amino acids. Germline lookup yields CDR1 LGHDT and CDR2 YNNKEL (reference sequence). As DNA, the CDR3 is TGTGCCAGCAGCCCTGGGACAGGGGACCAAGAGACCCAGTACTTC. Encoded protein: CASSPGTGDQETQYF.

The rearrangement links TRBV10-3 to TRBJ1-4, with D uncertain. The germline CDR1 and CDR2 sequences are ENHRY and SYGVKD. The CDR3 has 15 amino acids. Trimming took 4 bases from V and 8 from J, leaving 17 bases between them. CDR3 loop: CAISVTLGGMEKLFF. Here the CDR3 DNA reads TGTGCCATCAGTGTAACATTGGGAGGGATGGAAAAACTGTTTTTT.

The chain combines TRBV5-5 with TRBJ2-7, with D possibly being TRBD1 (5 bases). CDR1 and CDR2 from the germline V gene are SGHKS and YYEKEE (reference sequence). V lost 1 base and J 7 bases, leaving 18 bases between the germline ends. This CDR3 spans 15 amino acids. The CDR3 DNA reads TGTGCCAGCAGCTTGCTTGGGCCGGCAGGGCGAGAGCAGTACGTC. It specifies CASSLLGPAGREQYV.

The chain is built from TRBV18 and TRBJ1-2; D gene unclear. Germline assignment: CDR1 KGHSH and CDR2 LQKENI. The CDR3 loop spans 16 amino acids. V was cut by 0 bases and J by 4 bases, with 15 bases left in between. CDR3 nucleotide sequence: TGTGCCAGCTCACCACCGAGTAGCCCCTCCGGCTATGGCTACACCTTC. It is translated as CASSPPSSPSGYGYTF.

The rearrangement joins TRBV6-5 to TRBJ1-1; TRBD1 agrees at 7 bases. Germline V gives CDR1 MNHEY, CDR2 SVGAGI. The CDR3 covers 15 residues. Unmatched junction bases numbered 8, after V lost 7 bases and J lost 0 bases. Written as DNA, the CDR3 is TGTGCCAGCACTCCCCCGGGACAGTTGAACACTGAAGCTTTCTTT. This encodes CASTPPGQLNTEAFF.

The chain uses TRBV18 and TRBJ1-1; D is unclear. This CDR3 has 12 amino acids. Trimming removed 6 bases at V and 6 bases at J, with 11 bases between. Germline-derived CDR1 and CDR2 are KGHSH and LQKENI. CDR3 protein: CASSRIWPEAFF. As DNA, the CDR3 is TGTGCCAGCTCTCGTATTTGGCCTGAAGCTTTCTTT.

The V call is TRBV20-1, the J call TRBJ2-5, with 8 bases aligning to TRBD1. The length of the CDR3 is 13 residues. CDR1 and CDR2 (germline): DFQATT, SNEGSKA (reference sequence). The V gene end was trimmed by 3 bases and the J gene end by 4 bases; junction bases not matched to a gene: 4. The CDR3 is CSASGDRRETQYF. DNA of the CDR3: TGCAGTGCTAGTGGGGACAGGCGAGAGACCCAGTACTTC.

The chain couples TRBV30 to TRBJ2-1, with TRBD1 matching over 8 bases. The germline V gene encodes CDR1 GTSNPN and CDR2 SVGIG (reference sequence). Unmatched junction bases numbered 13, after V lost 0 bases and J lost 0 bases. The CDR3 contains 19 residues. Here the CDR3 DNA reads TGTGCCTGGAGTGTACATGGACAGGGATTTACCAGCTCCTACAATGAGCAGTTCTTC. Translated: CAWSVHGQGFTSSYNEQFF.

The chain employs TRBV30 and TRBJ1-2; 7 bases map to TRBD1. V dropped 4 bases and J dropped 5; count of bases not matched to a gene: 4. The germline V gene encodes CDR1 GTSNPN and CDR2 SVGIG (reference sequence). This CDR3 has 12 residues. The CDR3 loop reads CAWTRQGYGYTF. DNA for the CDR3: TGTGCCTGGACGCGACAGGGATATGGCTACACCTTC.

The chain carries TRBV4-2 and TRBJ2-3; tentatively, D is TRBD2 (7 bases). Trimming shortened V by 0 bases and J by 4 bases, and 23 bases separated the two germline ends. Germline assignment: CDR1 LGHNA and CDR2 YNFKEQ. The CDR3 has 19 amino acids. In DNA form, the CDR3 reads TGTGCCAGCAGCCAAGAGGTCCCCGGTAGGGGGGGCGGTTCAGATACGCAGTATTTT. Encoded protein: CASSQEVPGRGGGSDTQYF.

The chain links TRBV19 to TRBJ1-2; unclear D gene. Trimming shortened V by 3 bases and J by 8 bases, and 10 bases separated the two germline ends. The germline gives CDR1 LNHDA, CDR2 SQIVND (reference sequence). This CDR3 comprises 12 residues. CDR3 loop: CASSILSTGYTF. The DNA of the CDR3 is TGTGCCAGTAGTATTCTGTCTACGGGCTACACCTTC.

Notes on this clone: In the same sample, other DNA sequences code for this CDR3. This chain uses TRBV7-2 with TRBJ2-5; D is unresolved. There are 12 residues in the CDR3. CDR1 SGHTA and CDR2 FQGNSA come from the germline V gene. V lost 2 bases and J 4 bases, leaving 5 bases between the germline ends. The CDR3 DNA reads as TGTGCCAGCAGCTTACTACGAGAGACCCAGTACTTC. It specifies CASSLLRETQYF.

This clone was seen just once. V gene TRBV12-5 combines with J gene TRBJ2-6; D is unresolved. V lost 3 bases to trimming and J lost 2 bases, with 2 bases between them. Germline V gene lookup returns CDR1 LGHNT and CDR2 FRNRAP. The CDR3 totals 13 residues. CDR3 sequence: CASGFAGANVLTF. The CDR3 nucleotides are TGTGCTAGTGGTTTCGCTGGGGCCAACGTCCTGACTTTC.

The chain couples TRBV19 to TRBJ2-2; tentatively, D is TRBD1 (5 bases). Between the trimmed V and J ends, which lost 6 bases and 1 base, there was a span of 9 bases. Germline V gene data show CDR1 as LNHDA and CDR2 as SQIVND (reference sequence). The CDR3 runs to 14 residues. Written as DNA, the CDR3 is TGTGCCAGTAGCAAAGACAGGAACACCGGGGAGCTGTTTTTT. It yields the protein CASSKDRNTGELFF. The full variable domain, its missing parts supplied by reference TRBV19 and TRBJ2-2, is DGGITQSPKYLFRKEGQNVTLSCEQNLNHDAMYWYRQDPGQGLRLIYYSQIVNDFQKGDIAEGYSVSREKKESFPLTVTSAQKNPTAFYLCASSKDRNTGELFFGEGSRLTVL.

The V call is TRBV6-4, the J call TRBJ2-1, with 9 bases aligning to TRBD1. This CDR3 is built from 13 residues. Per germline, CDR1 MRHNA and CDR2 SNTAGT. V shed 6 bases and J 15 bases; nucleotides not matched to a gene: 12. The CDR3 here is CASSSSGTGKAFF. In DNA form, the CDR3 reads TGTGCCAGCAGCTCTTCCGGGACAGGGAAAGCGTTCTTC.

This chain links TRBV6-6 with TRBJ1-4; 7 nucleotides agree with TRBD1. The CDR3 consists of 16 residues. V was pared by 5 bases and J by 8 bases, with 14 bases of the junction left unmatched. Germline CDR1 reads MNHNY; CDR2 reads SVGAGI (reference sequence). The CDR3 nucleotides read TGTGCCAGCAGTAAAACGAGGACAGGCCACTCCGAAAAACTGTTTTTT. Protein sequence: CASSKTRTGHSEKLFF.

V usage is TRBV4-1 and J usage is TRBJ2-2; the D gene is possibly TRBD2 (6 bases). The CDR3 length is 16 residues. V was shortened by 0 bases and J by 3 bases, with 11 bases between the two germline ends. Germline lookup yields CDR1 MGHRA and CDR2 YSYEKL. The CDR3 DNA sequence: TGCGCCAGCAGCCAAGAGAAGACGGGGGACACCGGGGAGCTGTTTTTT. Translated, it gives CASSQEKTGDTGELFF.

This clone was counted only a few times. The CDR3 DNA reads as TGTGCTAGTGGTACCGGTTTCATGAACACTGAAGCTTTCTTT. Amino acid sequence: CASGTGFMNTEAFF. This chain uses TRBV12-5 with TRBJ1-1; D is ambiguous. This CDR3 is 14 amino acids long. V gave up 5 bases and J gave up 0 bases, with 10 bases separating them. CDR1 is LGHNT and CDR2 is FRNRAP in the germline V gene.

The chain employs TRBV5-1 and TRBJ2-3; 7 bases align to TRBD2. The germline gives CDR1 SGHRS, CDR2 YFSETQ. The CDR3 runs 10 residues. V lost 7 bases, J lost 10 bases, and 3 bases stayed unmatched. The CDR3 sequence: CASAGEAQYF. The CDR3 DNA sequence: TGCGCCAGCGCGGGGGAGGCGCAGTATTTT.

This clone has only one observation. The chain is built from TRBV10-3 and TRBJ2-2, with D possibly being TRBD1 (6 bases). Trimming took 6 bases from V and 13 from J, leaving 15 bases between them. The CDR3 is 12 amino acids. The germline CDR1 and CDR2 sequences are ENHRY and SYGVKD. CDR3 in DNA: TGTGCCATCAGCGAACTGACAGGAGGGCTGTTTTTT. Protein: CAISELTGGLFF.

The gene calls are TRBV9 and TRBJ2-1; 8 nucleotides align to TRBD1. J lost 2 bases, V lost 0 bases, and 7 bases had no gene match. This CDR3 is 17 amino acids long. Germline CDR1 reads SGDLS; CDR2 reads YYNGEE. Here the CDR3 DNA reads TGTGCCAGCAGCGTAGCGGGACAGGACCTTCCCTACAATGAGCAGTTCTTC. Translating gives CASSVAGQDLPYNEQFF.

The chain couples TRBV18 to TRBJ2-7; maybe TRBD2 (5 bases). This CDR3 contains 15 residues. Germline V gene lookup returns CDR1 KGHSH and CDR2 LQKENI. Trimming left V 2 bases short and J 5 bases short, with 16 bases between. The CDR3 DNA reads TGTGCCAGCTCACCAATCGTCATGGGGAGTGACGAGCAGTACTTC. Protein product: CASSPIVMGSDEQYF.

The rearrangement links TRBV5-1 to TRBJ1-6; 11 nucleotides line up with TRBD1. The junction had 4 bases not matched to a gene; V was cut back by 4 bases and J by 7 bases. This CDR3 has 15 amino acids. Germline V gene sequence: CDR1 SGHRS, CDR2 YFSETQ. The CDR3 DNA reads TGCGCCAGCAGCCTGGACAGGGGGCGGAATTCACCCCTCCACTTT. Protein product: CASSLDRGRNSPLHF.